The present entry profiles one T cell receptor beta chain with its context. This sample stems from a study of blood T cell repertoires in COVID-19. The table came from immunoSEQ multiplex PCR; TCRdb's copy has only in-frame clones and leaves some out. This table has about 200,000 clones, around 92% appearing once. Trimming took off 6 bases at V and 8 bases at J, with 19 bases between the two ends. CDR3 size: 13 residues. In germline, CDR1 is SQVTM, CDR2 ANQGSEA. Membership in each cohort depended on participant-reported clinical history. The source is a woman aged 30 to 39 with acute COVID-19. V usage is TRBV29-1 and J usage is TRBJ1-2; D possibly corresponds to TRBD1 (6 bases). Specimen: PBMCs or T cells enriched from blood (not recorded which). The CDR3 reads CSVPTGFPGGYTF. CDR3 sequence (DNA): TGCAGCGTCCCTACAGGGTTCCCTGGCGGCTACACCTTC.